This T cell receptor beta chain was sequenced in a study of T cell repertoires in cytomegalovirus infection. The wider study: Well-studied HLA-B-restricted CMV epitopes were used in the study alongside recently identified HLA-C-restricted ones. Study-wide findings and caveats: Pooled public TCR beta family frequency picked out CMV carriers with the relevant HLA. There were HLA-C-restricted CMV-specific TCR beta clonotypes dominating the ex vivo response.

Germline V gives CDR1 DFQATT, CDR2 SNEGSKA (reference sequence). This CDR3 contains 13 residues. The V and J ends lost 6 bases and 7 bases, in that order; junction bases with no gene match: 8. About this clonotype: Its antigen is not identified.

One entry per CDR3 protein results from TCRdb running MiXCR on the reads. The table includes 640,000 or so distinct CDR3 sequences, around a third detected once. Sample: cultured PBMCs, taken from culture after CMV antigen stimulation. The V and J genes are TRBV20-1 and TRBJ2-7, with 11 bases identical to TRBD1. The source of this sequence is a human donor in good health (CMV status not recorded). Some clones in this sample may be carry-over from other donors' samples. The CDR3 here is CSAGQGAIKEQYF. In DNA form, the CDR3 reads TGCAGTGCCGGACAGGGGGCGATCAAGGAGCAGTACTTC.